One sample yielded the 29 T cell receptor beta chains listed below, sequenced in a study of neurological immune-mediated disorders. TCRdb processed the 5' RACE reads anew with MiXCR; each CDR3 protein has one entry. The sample records more than 50,000 distinct CDR3 sequences, 4% to 6% being singletons. Input material: PBMCs. The receptor set was obtained from a woman in her twenties or thirties with multiple sclerosis.

The chain carries TRBV20-1 and TRBJ2-3; no clear D gene. CDR1 is DFQATT, CDR2 SNEGSKA, per germline (reference sequence). V was trimmed by 1 base and J by 1 base, leaving 9 bases between them. The CDR3 sequence is 14 residues long. CDR3 sequence reads: CSARAGWGTDTQYF. CDR3 DNA sequence: TGCAGTGCTAGAGCCGGGTGGGGCACAGATACGCAGTATTTT.

This clonotype was seen many times. The rearrangement links TRBV7-9 to TRBJ1-2; 7 bases map to TRBD1. CDR3 size: 14 residues. CDR1 and CDR2 (germline): SEHNR, FQNEAQ (reference sequence). The V gene end was trimmed by 5 bases and the J gene end by 6 bases; junction bases not matched to a gene: 9. The CDR3 DNA reads as TGTGCCAGCAGCCACCTGGACAGGCAAGATGGCTACACCTTC. Protein sequence: CASSHLDRQDGYTF. Combining the CDR3 with reference TRBV7-9 and TRBJ1-2 gives the whole variable domain DTGVSQNPRHKITKRGQNVTFRCDPISEHNRLYWYRQTLGQGPEFLTYFQNEAQLEKSRLLSDRFSAERPKGSFSTLEIQRTEQGDSAMYLCASSHLDRQDGYTFGSGTRLTVV.

The sample holds many counts of this clonotype. This chain connects TRBV5-1 to TRBJ2-2; TRBD1 might be the D (6 bases). There are 15 residues in the CDR3. V lost 0 bases to trimming and J lost 6 bases, with 12 bases between them. CDR1 and CDR2 (germline): SGHRS, YFSETQ. The CDR3 region has the DNA TGCGCCAGCAGCTTGGCCGTTTCAGGGGCCGGGGAGCTGTTTTTT. It specifies CASSLAVSGAGELFF.

The sample holds many counts of this clonotype. The V and J genes are TRBV29-1 and TRBJ2-5, with 7 bases aligning to TRBD2. The CDR3 extends over 13 amino acids. Losses at the gene ends were 7 bases for V and 2 bases for J; bases not matched to a gene: 7. The germline V gene has CDR1 SQVTM and CDR2 ANQGSEA. The CDR3 protein is CSGKGGRQETQYF. CDR3 DNA sequence: TGCAGCGGGAAGGGAGGGAGGCAAGAGACCCAGTACTTC.

This clonotype was seen many times. The chain is built from TRBV9 and TRBJ2-5; D might be TRBD2 (7 bases). The V gene's germline CDR1 is SGDLS and CDR2 YYNGEE. V shed 0 bases and J shed 1 base, with 13 bases lying between them. The CDR3 has 16 amino acids. The CDR3 region is CASSVGGGGAQETQYF. CDR3 bases: TGTGCCAGCAGCGTAGGAGGTGGGGGGGCCCAAGAGACCCAGTACTTC.

This clonotype was seen at least ten times. This CDR3 is CASSWGQGLPEAFF. CDR3 in DNA: TGTGCCAGCAGCTGGGGACAGGGCCTCCCTGAAGCTTTCTTT. This sequence joins TRBV5-6 and TRBJ1-1, with 9 bases that match TRBD1. From germline, CDR1 is SGHDT and CDR2 YYEEEE. The V and J ends lost 3 bases and 6 bases, in that order; junction bases with no gene match: 6. This CDR3 spans 14 amino acids.

This clonotype was seen ten or more times. This chain uses TRBV5-6 with TRBJ2-7; D is unresolved. The CDR3 sequence is 12 residues long. Germline CDR1 reads SGHDT; CDR2 reads YYEEEE. Trimming shortened V by 4 bases and J by 5 bases, and 10 bases separated the two germline ends. The CDR3 bases are TGTGCCAGCAGCCGCCCCCCAAACGAGCAGTACTTC. Translating gives CASSRPPNEQYF. The variable domain in full, completed from reference TRBV5-6 and TRBJ2-7, reads DAGVTQSPTHLIKTRGQQVTLRCSPKSGHDTVSWYQQALGQGPQFIFQYYEEEERQRGNFPDRFSGHQFPNYSSELNVNALLLGDSALYLCASSRPPNEQYFGPGTRLTVT.

This clonotype was found many times. CDR3 sequence (DNA): TGTGCCAGCTCACCAGGGAAGGGACAGCCCCAGCATTTT. It encodes CASSPGKGQPQHF. The chain uses TRBV18 and TRBJ1-5, with D hard to call. The CDR3 runs 13 residues. Germline V gene lookup returns CDR1 KGHSH and CDR2 LQKENI. V lost 2 bases to trimming and J lost 7 bases, with 9 bases between them.

About this clonotype: The junction and the germline gene differ at one end; a read error may be behind it. The rearrangement uses TRBV27 and TRBJ1-5; unclear D gene. The CDR3 has 13 residues. Looked up from germline, CDR1 is MNHEY and CDR2 is SMNVEV (reference sequence). CDR3 nucleotides: TGTGCCAGCAGTTTCACTTGGAATCAGCCCCAGAATTTT. Translation: CASSFTWNQPQNF.

This clonotype came up many times. The rearrangement joins TRBV5-1 to TRBJ2-5; D is uncertain. Trimming shortened V by 4 bases and J by 2 bases, and 9 bases separated the two germline ends. Germline V CDR1 and CDR2: SGHRS, YFSETQ. The CDR3 contains 13 residues. CDR3 DNA: TGCGCCAGCAGCCAAGGGAAACAAGAGACCCAGTACTTC. The encoded protein is CASSQGKQETQYF.

The table lists this clonotype with many counts. V is TRBV12-3 or TRBV12-4 and J is TRBJ1-1, with 10 bases lining up with TRBD1. CDR3 length: 14 amino acids. The J segment lost 8 bases and the V segment lost 6 bases, leaving 9 bases of the junction unmatched. CDR3 in DNA: TGTGCCAGCAGCTATACCCGACAGGGGGCAGAAGCTTTCTTT. Residues: CASSYTRQGAEAFF.

There are many counts of this clonotype. The chain joins TRBV6-5 to TRBJ1-5; a possible D gene is TRBD1 (6 bases). Germline V lookup: CDR1 MNHEY, CDR2 SVGAGI. The CDR3 totals 13 residues. The V end lost 5 bases, the J end lost 4 bases, and 9 bases lay between the germline ends. CDR3 loop: CASSGQQNQPQHF. The DNA of the CDR3 is TGTGCCAGCAGTGGACAGCAGAATCAGCCCCAGCATTTT.

This clonotype has at least ten counts. The chain recombines TRBV5-1 with TRBJ2-7, with no clear D. The germline gives CDR1 SGHRS, CDR2 YFSETQ. The V end was cut by 0 bases, the J end by 0 bases, with 4 bases between. This CDR3 has 13 amino acids. The CDR3 DNA sequence: TGCGCCAGCAGCTTGGTCTACTCCTACGAGCAGTACTTC. Translation: CASSLVYSYEQYF. The whole variable domain, remainder taken from reference TRBV5-1 and TRBJ2-7, is KAGVTQTPRYLIKTRGQQVTLSCSPISGHRSVSWYQQTPGQGLQFLFEYFSETQRNKGNFPGRFSGRQFSNSRSEMNVSTLELGDSALYLCASSLVYSYEQYFGPGTRLTVT.

There are many counts of this clonotype. The chain couples TRBV5-1 to TRBJ2-7, with 7 bases aligning to TRBD1. CDR1 SGHRS and CDR2 YFSETQ come from the germline V gene. The length of the CDR3 is 16 residues. With V trimmed by 2 bases and J by 1 base, 9 bases remained unmatched. CDR3 region: CASSFSLGGTSYEQYF. The CDR3 nucleotides are TGCGCCAGCAGCTTTTCTTTAGGGGGCACTTCCTACGAGCAGTACTTC.

This clonotype was seen repeatedly, ten times or more. The rearrangement links TRBV3-1 to TRBJ2-7; 7 bases are a match to TRBD1. The CDR3 contains 15 residues. J was trimmed by 2 bases and V by 0 bases; bases with no gene match: 4. CDR1 and CDR2 (germline): LGHDT, YNNKEL (reference sequence). The CDR3 DNA is TGTGCCAGCAGCCAAGATGGACAGGCCCCCTACGAGCAGTACTTC. This translates into CASSQDGQAPYEQYF.

The rearrangement links TRBV27 to TRBJ2-5; 9 positions match TRBD1. Germline values: CDR1 MNHEY, CDR2 SMNVEV (reference sequence). V dropped 2 bases and J dropped 4; count of bases not matched to a gene: 2. CDR3 length: 14 residues. CDR3 DNA sequence: TGTGCCAGCAGTTTAGACAGGGGGACAGAGACCCAGTACTTC. This codes for CASSLDRGTETQYF.

This clonotype was picked up a small number of times. One end of the junction fails to match germline, which may point to a read error. The chain joins TRBV7-2 to TRBJ1-5, with D maybe TRBD1 (6 bases). The germline V gene has CDR1 SGHTA and CDR2 FQGNSA. This CDR3 region has 13 residues. DNA of the CDR3: TGTGCCAGCAGTTGGGACATAAATCAGCCCCAGAATTTT. Protein product: CASSWDINQPQNF.

Of note for this clonotype: A read error may be the cause here, since a much bigger clone is one base away. The chain is built from TRBV10-3 and TRBJ1-1; D not resolved. The CDR3 runs 12 residues. Germline V gene data show CDR1 as ENHRY and CDR2 as SYGVKD. V lost 6 bases to trimming and J lost 5 bases, with 10 bases between them. CDR3 sequence reads: CAISQSETEAFF. CDR3 bases: TGTGCCATCAGCCAATCCGAAACTGAAGCTTTCTTT.

This clonotype was counted many times. The chain employs TRBV29-1 and TRBJ1-2, with D unclear. V shed 3 bases and J shed 8 bases, with 10 bases lying between them. CDR3 size: 11 residues. Germline V CDR1 and CDR2: SQVTM, ANQGSEA. CDR3 residues: CSVDGRRGYTF. As DNA, the CDR3 is TGCAGCGTTGATGGCAGGAGGGGCTACACCTTC.

Ten or more counts support this clonotype. The chain is built from TRBV13 and TRBJ1-4; the D gene is possibly TRBD1 (5 bases). The V end was cut by 5 bases, the J end by 8 bases, with 18 bases between. Germline loops: CDR1 PRHDT, CDR2 FYEKMQ (reference sequence). The CDR3 sequence is 15 residues long. Here the CDR3 reads CASSGWGREGEKLFF. CDR3 coding DNA: TGTGCCAGCAGCGGGTGGGGACGCGAGGGGGAAAAACTGTTTTTT.

This clonotype was seen more than once but under ten times. The chain has TRBV19 and TRBJ1-4; a weak D match, TRBD1 (5 bases). Trimming took off 4 bases at V and 6 bases at J, with 21 bases between the two ends. This CDR3 comprises 17 residues. CDR1 and CDR2 (germline): LNHDA, SQIVND (reference sequence). The CDR3 region has the DNA TGTGCCAGTAGTACACCTCCAAGTTGGACAAAGCATGAAAAACTGTTTTTT. As protein: CASSTPPSWTKHEKLFF. Variable domain in full (rest from reference TRBV19 and TRBJ1-4): DGGITQSPKYLFRKEGQNVTLSCEQNLNHDAMYWYRQDPGQGLRLIYYSQIVNDFQKGDIAEGYSVSREKKESFPLTVTSAQKNPTAFYLCASSTPPSWTKHEKLFFGSGTQLSVL.

This clonotype occurred many times. The gene calls are TRBV7-8 and TRBJ2-7; D is undetermined. The CDR3 totals 13 residues. V shed 2 bases and J shed 6 bases, with 11 bases lying between them. The germline CDR1 and CDR2 sequences are SGHVS and FQNEAQ. The CDR3 DNA sequence: TGTGCCAGCAGCTTACGACCCCGTGGCGAGCAGTACTTC. Protein product: CASSLRPRGEQYF. Filled out from reference TRBV7-8 and TRBJ2-7, the complete variable domain reads GAGVSQSPRYKVAKRGQDVALRCDPISGHVSLFWYQQALGQGPEFLTYFQNEAQLDKSGLPSDRFFAERPEGSVSTLKIQRTQQEDSAVYLCASSLRPRGEQYFGPGTRLTVT.

In this sample, this clonotype turned up many times. This rearrangement joins TRBV7-9 to TRBJ1-6, with 7 bases aligning to TRBD1. CDR1 and CDR2 (germline): SEHNR, FQNEAQ (reference sequence). There are 14 residues in the CDR3. The J segment lost 9 bases and the V segment lost 3 bases, leaving 5 bases of the junction unmatched. The CDR3 coding sequence is TGTGCCAGCAGCTTTCAGGGGGACGGTTCACCCCTCCACTTT. Translated, it gives CASSFQGDGSPLHF.

The rearrangement uses TRBV12-3 or TRBV12-4 and TRBJ2-7; D call uncertain. This CDR3 spans 13 amino acids. Trimming took 5 bases from V and 0 from J, leaving 8 bases between them. The CDR3 DNA follows: TGTGCCAGCAGTCCAGACCACTCCTACGAGCAGTACTTC. Its translation: CASSPDHSYEQYF.

This chain joins TRBV20-1 and TRBJ1-1; D ambiguous. The germline V gene encodes CDR1 DFQATT and CDR2 SNEGSKA (reference sequence). The length of the CDR3 is 12 residues. V was pared by 4 bases and J by 4 bases, with 10 bases between. The CDR3 sequence: CSAKAGLTEAFF. DNA of the CDR3: TGCAGTGCTAAGGCAGGCCTCACTGAAGCTTTCTTT.

In this sample, this clonotype turned up many times. The rearrangement links TRBV20-1 to TRBJ1-5; 7 bases match TRBD1. Germline V gene lookup returns CDR1 DFQATT and CDR2 SNEGSKA (reference sequence). J lost 7 bases, V lost 7 bases, and 10 bases had no gene match. The CDR3 is made up of 13 amino acids. The CDR3 bases are TGCAGTGGCCGGGACAGAAGGTTCCAGCCCCAGCATTTT. The encoded protein is CSGRDRRFQPQHF.

In its sample, this clonotype was seen many times. The chain combines TRBV12-3 or TRBV12-4 with TRBJ2-2; D is ambiguous. Trimming removed 10 bases at V and 1 base at J, with 13 bases between. The CDR3 extends over 14 amino acids. The DNA for the CDR3 is TGTGCCACAGCCCTAGACCGGAACACCGGGGAGCTGTTTTTT. It codes for CATALDRNTGELFF.

This clonotype occurred many times. A much bigger clone sits one base away, suggesting this may be a read error. The chain joins TRBV5-1 to TRBJ2-3, with D unclear. V gave up 4 bases and J gave up 2 bases, with 11 bases separating them. Germline CDR1 SGHRS, CDR2 YFSETQ. This CDR3 comprises 14 residues. In DNA form, the CDR3 reads TGCGCCAGCAGCCATGACAACCCCACAGATACGCAGTATTTT. Protein sequence: CASSHDNPTDTQYF.

This clonotype was seen repeatedly, ten times or more. V gene TRBV12-3 or TRBV12-4 combines with J gene TRBJ2-3, with 8 bases lining up with TRBD2. The CDR3 length is 17 residues. The V and J ends lost 4 bases and 2 bases, in that order; junction bases with no gene match: 11. The CDR3 here is CASSSREGGGYTDTQYF. The CDR3 nucleotides read TGTGCCAGCAGTTCCCGGGAGGGCGGGGGGTACACAGATACGCAGTATTTT.